The clone carrying this T cell receptor (beta chain) has more than one count but fewer than ten. What it recognizes is unknown. Profiled with immunoSEQ multiplex PCR; TCRdb holds only in-frame clones, not every one. This sample has around 300,000 clones, with roughly 91% found just once. The entry originates in a study of Ad26.COV2.S vaccination and SARS-CoV-2 variants. The germline gives CDR1 SGHRS, CDR2 YFSETQ. Trimming left V 2 bases short and J 2 bases short, with 12 bases between. The CDR3 has 15 residues. Treatment here: 15 to 20 received Ad26.COV2.S at low or high dose, single or two shots; about 5 received placebo; per-sample allocation not given. Day 63 after the first injection of vaccine or placebo was the sampling time. Vaccination used an Ad26 vector expressing Wuhan-strain SARS-CoV-2 spike. Study results and caveats: Breadth and depth estimates from TCRs may understate total T cell responses.

The TCR sequence derives from a person aged 18-65 years who received the Ad26.COV2.S COVID-19 vaccine or a placebo. The J gene is TRBJ2-3, the V gene TRBV5-1; D might be TRBD1 (6 bases). Source: peripheral blood, taken in a trial of Ad26.COV2.S vaccine versus placebo. CDR3 protein: CASSFGSGDTDTQYF. DNA of the CDR3: TGCGCCAGCAGCTTTGGGTCAGGGGACACAGATACGCAGTATTTT.